This is a list of T cell receptor beta chains from one sample in a study of molecular identifiers for immune sequencing clone quantification. TCRdb processed the PCR reads anew with MiXCR; each CDR3 protein has one entry. The sample carries some 59,000 distinct CDR3 sequences, less than 25% recorded once. The sequenced material came from naive CD8+ T cells from blood, with Jurkat cell RNA spiked in. The receptor set was obtained from a human donor in good health. Some libraries in this study had Jurkat cell RNA spiked in. Both conserved end residues are part of each CDR3. Fields, in order: V gene, D gene, clone size, J gene, CDR3 protein, CDR3 DNA. The D gene is left open where the match is weak. Part of the rows lack a size; the others show once, few, many or a class for expanded clones.

TRBV4-3	TRBD2	NA	TRBJ2-3	CASSQENAGLATDTQYF	TGCGCCAGCAGCCAAGAGAACGCGGGACTAGCCACAGATACGCAGTATTTT
TRBV4-3	NA	many	TRBJ2-5	CASSLDSQETQYF	TGCGCCAGCAGCCTGGACAGTCAAGAGACCCAGTACTTC
TRBV6-5	NA	NA	TRBJ1-4	CASSYSTYLATNEKLFF	TGTGCCAGCAGTTACTCGACATACCTTGCAACTAATGAAAAACTGTTTTTT
TRBV5-4	TRBD2	few	TRBJ2-3	CASSLAERGVTDTQYF	TGTGCCAGCAGCTTGGCTGAGCGGGGGGTCACAGATACGCAGTATTTT
TRBV19	NA	few	TRBJ2-7	CASSSGTLPYEQYF	TGTGCCAGTAGCTCCGGGACACTCCCCTACGAGCAGTACTTC
TRBV29-1	NA	many	TRBJ1-1	CSVVPGREKVRGTEAFF	TGCAGCGTTGTCCCCGGACGGGAGAAGGTAAGGGGCACTGAAGCTTTCTTT
TRBV9	TRBD2	many	TRBJ2-3	CATTPSAGGSADTQYF	TGTGCCACAACCCCTTCGGCGGGGGGGTCGGCAGATACGCAGTATTTT
TRBV6-2/TRBV6-3	NA	many	TRBJ1-5	CASSTDKHQPQHF	TGTGCCAGCAGCACGGACAAGCATCAGCCCCAGCATTTT
TRBV20-1	NA	NA	TRBJ2-1	CSASGLADHNEQFF	TGCAGTGCTAGTGGTCTAGCAGACCACAATGAGCAGTTCTTC
TRBV27	NA	NA	TRBJ2-7	CACSFGYEQYF	TGTGCCTGCAGTTTTGGGTACGAGCAGTACTTC
TRBV30	NA	many	TRBJ2-3	CAWGTTTSTDTQYF	TGTGCCTGGGGGACAACAACTAGCACAGATACGCAGTATTTT
TRBV4-3	TRBD2	many	TRBJ2-1	CASSQDFISGGANEQFF	TGCGCCAGCAGCCAAGACTTTATCAGCGGGGGGGCCAATGAGCAGTTCTTC
TRBV12-3/TRBV12-4	NA	few	TRBJ2-4	CASSLYGVAKNIQYF	TGTGCCAGCAGTTTATATGGGGTGGCCAAAAACATTCAGTACTTC
TRBV7-7	NA	many	TRBJ2-7	CASSRGTGSSYEQYF	TGTGCTAGCAGCCGTGGGACGGGGAGCTCCTACGAGCAGTACTTC
TRBV2	NA	many	TRBJ1-1	CASSEEGQGYTEAFF	TGTGCCAGCAGTGAAGAAGGGCAGGGGTACACTGAAGCTTTCTTT
TRBV7-9	NA	many	TRBJ1-1	CASSLVAGSTEAFF	TGTGCCAGCAGCTTAGTGGCGGGAAGCACTGAAGCTTTCTTT
TRBV9	TRBD1	many	TRBJ1-2	CASSVGQANYGYTF	TGTGCCAGCAGCGTGGGACAGGCGAACTATGGCTACACCTTC
TRBV4-2	NA	NA	TRBJ1-1	CASNPGEQPLNTEAFF	TGTGCCAGCAACCCCGGAGAACAGCCCCTGAACACTGAAGCTTTCTTT
TRBV11-2	NA	NA	TRBJ2-5	CASSRRGEETQYF	TGTGCCAGCAGTCGGCGTGGGGAAGAGACCCAGTACTTC
TRBV19	NA	many	TRBJ2-5	CASSPRRSVQETQYF	TGTGCCAGTAGTCCGCGACGGTCCGTCCAAGAGACCCAGTACTTC
TRBV5-1	NA	many	TRBJ1-2	CASSLELNYGYTF	TGCGCCAGCAGCTTGGAACTTAACTATGGCTACACCTTC
TRBV20-1	NA	many	TRBJ2-7	CSARDLSGAFSYEQYF	TGCAGTGCTAGAGATCTTAGTGGTGCCTTCTCCTACGAGCAGTACTTC
TRBV12-3/TRBV12-4	TRBD1	NA	TRBJ2-5	CASSPGTGEETQYF	TGTGCCAGCAGTCCCGGGACAGGGGAAGAGACCCAGTACTTC
TRBV6-6	TRBD1	many	TRBJ1-1	CASSSTGFDTEAFF	TGTGCCAGCAGTTCGACAGGGTTCGACACTGAAGCTTTCTTT
TRBV14	NA	many	TRBJ2-7	CASSPGEVFGYEQYF	TGTGCCAGCAGCCCAGGCGAGGTATTCGGGTACGAGCAGTACTTC
TRBV7-9	NA	many	TRBJ2-7	CASSLPASYEQYF	TGTGCCAGCAGCTTACCCGCCTCCTACGAGCAGTACTTC
TRBV29-1	NA	NA	TRBJ1-1	CRVVANTKAFF	TGCAGGGTTGTTGCGAACACTAAAGCTTTCTTT
TRBV29-1	NA	many	TRBJ2-5	CSVIKRGSYQETQYF	TGCAGCGTTATAAAGCGAGGATCGTACCAAGAGACCCAGTACTTC
TRBV11-1	NA	few	TRBJ1-1	CASSLGTEMNTEAFF	TGTGCCAGCAGCTTAGGGACAGAAATGAACACTGAAGCTTTCTTT
TRBV5-5	TRBD1	medium-sized	TRBJ2-3	CASSQGANSDTQYF	TGTGCCAGCAGCCAGGGGGCTAATTCAGATACGCAGTATTTT
TRBV4-3	NA	many	TRBJ1-1	CASSQKRGINTEAFF	TGCGCCAGCAGCCAAAAACGCGGGATTAACACTGAAGCTTTCTTT
TRBV12-3/TRBV12-4	NA	many	TRBJ1-1	CASIYLGQERTRGTEAFF	TGTGCCAGCATCTACTTGGGGCAGGAGAGAACCAGGGGCACTGAAGCTTTCTTT
TRBV6-5	NA	many	TRBJ2-5	CASSPDSGLGSETQYF	TGTGCCAGCAGTCCGGACTCGGGTCTAGGGTCAGAGACCCAGTACTTC